The source of this T cell receptor beta chain is a study of blood T cell repertoires in COVID-19. Whole-study context: The origin of the acute and convalescent COVID-19 samples was the United States, Italy and Spain.

Per the germline V gene, CDR1 is KGHSH and CDR2 is LQKENI. Deletions cut 4 bases from V and 7 bases from J, with 16 bases between. The CDR3 totals 15 residues. In the authors' methods: Amplification from reference gene primers served as the basis for estimated nucleated cell counts. Produced via immunoSEQ multiplex PCR; TCRdb's table is partial and in-frame only. From that table come the V and J calls and clone size; the DNA was used to work out D and trimming. In the table there are 90,000 to 100,000 clones, more than 65% of which are singletons. The chain carries TRBV18 and TRBJ2-2; weak D call: TRBD1 (5 bases). The specimen was peripheral blood. The source of this sequence is a woman older than 75 with acute or convalescent COVID-19. CDR3 loop: CASSLQGAKGGELFF. The CDR3 DNA sequence: TGTGCCAGCTCACTCCAAGGGGCGAAGGGCGGGGAGCTGTTTTTT.